The 27 T cell receptor beta chains presented below share a single source sample, sequenced in a study of blood T cell repertoires in COVID-19. Sequencing was performed with immunoSEQ multiplex PCR; in TCRdb, only in-frame clones are kept and a portion is missing. The table has a few hundred thousand clones, 70% to 90% seen once. Sample: PBMCs or T cells enriched from blood (not recorded which). Every receptor here comes from a woman in her thirties or forties who had recovered from COVID-19.

The V call is TRBV30, the J call TRBJ1-1; D is possibly TRBD1 (5 bases). Germline CDR1 and CDR2: GTSNPN and SVGIG (reference sequence). CDR3 length equals 12 residues. The V gene lost 4 bases and the J gene lost 6 bases, with 12 bases spanning the gap. The DNA for the CDR3 is TGTGCCTGGACCGGAATGGGGCCTGAAGCTTTCTTT. The encoded protein is CAWTGMGPEAFF.

The gene calls are TRBV30 and TRBJ1-4; TRBD1 is a possible D gene (6 bases). Germline V lookup: CDR1 GTSNPN, CDR2 SVGIG (reference sequence). This CDR3 spans 13 amino acids. V lost 0 bases and J 7 bases, leaving 9 bases between the germline ends. The CDR3 nucleotides are TGTGCCTGGAGTGTACAGGGTTTTGAAAAACTGTTTTTT. Its protein is CAWSVQGFEKLFF.

The rearrangement uses TRBV10-3 and TRBJ1-4; 9 bases fit TRBD1. CDR1 is ENHRY and CDR2 is SYGVKD in the germline V gene. Trimming cost V 8 bases and J 3 bases; bases outside gene matches: 7. The CDR3 extends over 15 amino acids. This CDR3 is CAIARTGEANEKLFF. CDR3 DNA: TGTGCCATCGCCCGGACAGGGGAGGCTAATGAAAAACTGTTTTTT.

The chain joins TRBV6-2 or TRBV6-3 to TRBJ2-1, with a tentative D call TRBD2 (6 bases). Trimming stripped 5 bases from V and 2 bases from J, with 16 bases between. This CDR3 has 16 residues. From germline, CDR1 is MNHEY and CDR2 SVGEGT. CDR3: CASSGLIAEAYNEQFF. CDR3 DNA sequence: TGTGCCAGCAGTGGCCTGATAGCGGAGGCCTACAATGAGCAGTTCTTC.

The chain employs TRBV6-5 and TRBJ2-7; maybe TRBD2 (6 bases). The CDR3 totals 15 residues. The V end lost 0 bases, the J end lost 3 bases, and 12 bases lay between the germline ends. The germline CDR1 and CDR2 sequences are MNHEY and SVGAGI. The CDR3 DNA is TGTGCCAGCAGTTACTCGGGGGGTAGGGACTACGAGCAGTACTTC. It yields the protein CASSYSGGRDYEQYF.

This chain links TRBV27 with TRBJ1-6; D not certain. Trimming stripped 8 bases from V and 2 bases from J, with 16 bases between. The germline gives CDR1 MNHEY, CDR2 SMNVEV (reference sequence). The CDR3 has 16 amino acids. CDR3 sequence (DNA): TGTGCCAGCCCTAAGGAGGTTAGGCCCTATAATTCACCCCTCCACTTT. This encodes CASPKEVRPYNSPLHF.

The V gene is TRBV4-3, the J gene TRBJ2-2; 13 bases agree with TRBD2. There are 16 residues in the CDR3. V was clipped by 4 bases and J by 4 bases; unmatched bases: 3. The germline V gene has CDR1 LGHNA and CDR2 YSLEER. The CDR3 region is CASSPTSGGPTGELFF. The DNA of the CDR3 is TGCGCCAGCAGCCCGACTAGCGGGGGGCCCACCGGGGAGCTGTTTTTT.

CDR3 in DNA: TGTGCCATCAGTGGGACAGAAGACTATGGCTACACCTTC. Amino acid sequence: CAISGTEDYGYTF. This chain joins TRBV10-3 and TRBJ1-2; perhaps TRBD1 as D (6 bases). The CDR3 has 13 amino acids. The V gene's germline CDR1 is ENHRY and CDR2 SYGVKD. V shed 4 bases and J shed 3 bases, with 9 bases lying between them.

The chain uses TRBV19 and TRBJ1-2; maybe TRBD1 (5 bases). Germline CDR1 reads LNHDA; CDR2 reads SQIVND (reference sequence). The CDR3 runs 15 residues. Trimming took 5 bases from V and 1 from J, leaving 14 bases between them. CDR3 bases: TGTGCCAGTAGTGGAGTACAGGAAATTAACTATGGCTACACCTTC. It yields the protein CASSGVQEINYGYTF.

The chain combines TRBV7-2 with TRBJ2-7, with D maybe TRBD2 (6 bases). Trimming removed 4 bases at V and 3 bases at J, with 10 bases between. The CDR3 totals 13 residues. Germline CDR1 SGHTA, CDR2 FQGNSA. The CDR3 loop reads CASSSVGGYEQYF. CDR3 sequence (DNA): TGTGCCAGCAGCTCCGTGGGGGGCTACGAGCAGTACTTC.

V and J are TRBV6-1 and TRBJ2-7; 7 bases fit TRBD2. CDR1 is MNHNS, CDR2 SASEGT, per germline. CDR3 length: 17 residues. J gave up 4 bases and V 1 base, and 13 bases lay outside the gene matches. CDR3 nucleotide sequence: TGTGCCAGCAGTGAAGGAGTCGGGGCGGGAGTACGGTACGAGCAGTACTTC. Translating it yields CASSEGVGAGVRYEQYF.

The V call is TRBV11-1, the J call TRBJ2-2; the match to TRBD2 covers 11 bases. Germline V gene sequence: CDR1 SGHAT, CDR2 FQDESV (reference sequence). Trimming cost V 6 bases and J 1 base; bases outside gene matches: 4. The CDR3 totals 16 residues. The DNA of the CDR3 is TGTGCCAGCAGGCTAGCGGGGGGCGGGAACACCGGGGAGCTGTTTTTT. Encoded protein: CASRLAGGGNTGELFF.

The genes are TRBV2 and TRBJ2-2, with 8 bases that match TRBD1. This CDR3 is built from 14 residues. Germline V gene lookup returns CDR1 SNHLY and CDR2 FYNNEI. V gave up 8 bases and J gave up 0 bases; unmatched junction bases: 2. In DNA form, the CDR3 reads TGTGCCAGCTCAGGGGGCGCGAACACCGGGGAGCTGTTTTTT. Protein sequence: CASSGGANTGELFF.

In this sample, this clone turned up a few times. This rearrangement joins TRBV2 to TRBJ1-2; 7 bases agree with TRBD1. Germline-derived CDR1 and CDR2 are SNHLY and FYNNEI. Germline trimming cut 5 bases from V and 4 bases from J; bases unmatched to any gene: 7. This CDR3 has 14 amino acids. For the CDR3, the DNA is TGTGCCAGCAGTACCCAGGGGGTGGCCTATGGCTACACCTTC. Residues: CASSTQGVAYGYTF.

The chain carries TRBV6-2 or TRBV6-3 and TRBJ2-1; 12 nucleotides agree with TRBD2. The CDR3 has 16 residues. J was trimmed by 3 bases and V by 2 bases; bases with no gene match: 2. Looked up from germline, CDR1 is MNHEY and CDR2 is SVGEGT. CDR3 sequence: CASSYPSGRGYNEQFF. The CDR3, as DNA: TGTGCCAGCAGTTACCCTAGCGGGAGGGGCTACAATGAGCAGTTCTTC.

The rearrangement uses TRBV25-1 and TRBJ2-1; a possible D gene is TRBD2 (6 bases). This CDR3 is built from 12 residues. V dropped 2 bases and J dropped 10 bases, with 9 bases sitting between them. Per germline, CDR1 MGHDK and CDR2 SYGVNS. CDR3 in amino acids: CASSEPSEEQFF. The DNA of the CDR3 is TGTGCCAGCAGTGAACCTAGCGAGGAGCAGTTCTTC. Using reference TRBV25-1 and TRBJ2-1 for the parts outside the CDR3, the full variable domain is EADIYQTPRYLVIGTGKKITLECSQTMGHDKMYWYQQDPGMELHLIHYSYGVNSTEKGDLSSESTVSRIRTEHFPLTLESARPSHTSQYLCASSEPSEEQFFGPGTRLTVL.

As regards this clone: The junction and the germline gene differ at one end; a read error may be behind it. The rearrangement links TRBV7-7 to TRBJ2-2; the match to TRBD1 covers 8 bases. Germline lookup yields CDR1 SSHAT and CDR2 FNYEAQ (reference sequence). CDR3 size: 16 residues. The CDR3 coding sequence is TGTGCTAGCAGCTTAGATCCGACAGGGGCAAGCGGGGAGCTGTTTTTT. Translating gives CASSLDPTGASGELFF.

This chain links TRBV29-1 with TRBJ1-5; no clear D. The V gene lost 8 bases and the J gene lost 2 bases, with 19 bases spanning the gap. The CDR3 is 15 amino acids. In germline, CDR1 is SQVTM, CDR2 ANQGSEA. The CDR3 sequence is CSPKRYRIGNQPQHF. CDR3 DNA: TGCAGCCCGAAGAGGTATAGGATCGGCAATCAGCCCCAGCATTTT.

The rearrangement uses TRBV5-1 and TRBJ2-3; TRBD2 might be the D (5 bases). Trimming left V 0 bases short and J 2 bases short, with 13 bases between. The CDR3 extends over 16 amino acids. Looked up from germline, CDR1 is SGHRS and CDR2 is YFSETQ. CDR3 coding DNA: TGCGCCAGCAGCTTGGCCCCCGGACTGCACACAGATACGCAGTATTTT. It codes for CASSLAPGLHTDTQYF.

The CDR3, as DNA: TGTGCCAGCAGTGAAGCGGTTACAGGGGGAATCTACGAGCAGTACTTC. Translated: CASSEAVTGGIYEQYF. This chain links TRBV6-1 with TRBJ2-7; 8 bases are a match to TRBD1. V shed 0 bases, J shed 3 bases, and the junction held 7 bases outside the gene matches. The CDR3 contains 16 residues. CDR1 is MNHNS, CDR2 SASEGT, per germline.

In the case of this clone: This sample includes further DNA sequences coding for the same CDR3. This chain links TRBV7-6 with TRBJ1-3, with 9 bases identical to TRBD1. Germline V gene lookup returns CDR1 SGHVS and CDR2 FNYEAQ. The junction had 4 bases not matched to a gene; V was cut back by 5 bases and J by 2 bases. CDR3 length: 15 amino acids. The CDR3 DNA is TGTGCCAGCAGCCCGGGACAGGGCCCTGGAAACACCATATATTTT. Translation: CASSPGQGPGNTIYF.

The chain joins TRBV19 to TRBJ2-1; 8 bases agree with TRBD1. The CDR3 consists of 15 residues. The V and J ends lost 2 bases and 8 bases, in that order; junction bases with no gene match: 8. Germline values: CDR1 LNHDA, CDR2 SQIVND (reference sequence). Here the CDR3 DNA reads TGTGCCAGTAGTATAACTGGACAGGGAGGAGATGAGCAGTTCTTC. It codes for CASSITGQGGDEQFF.

This clone has just one count. The rearrangement links TRBV28 to TRBJ2-5, with a possible D match to TRBD2 (5 bases). Deletions cut 7 bases from V and 5 bases from J, with 23 bases between. Germline lookup yields CDR1 MDHEN and CDR2 SYDVKM. This CDR3 is built from 16 residues. The CDR3 DNA reads as TGTGCCAGCACCTCCATCGGGCCAGCCGGGGTGGAGACCCAGTACTTC. This sequence encodes CASTSIGPAGVETQYF.

This chain uses TRBV7-9 with TRBJ2-5, with D possibly matching TRBD2 (6 bases). Trimming stripped 2 bases from V and 1 base from J, with 11 bases between. This CDR3 is 15 amino acids long. CDR1 is SEHNR, CDR2 FQNEAQ, per germline (reference sequence). CDR3: CASSLFGGSQETQYF. The CDR3 nucleotides are TGTGCCAGCAGCTTATTTGGGGGGAGCCAAGAGACCCAGTACTTC.

The V call is TRBV27, the J call TRBJ1-4; TRBD1 agrees at 7 bases. V gave up 2 bases and J gave up 5 bases; unmatched junction bases: 8. Per the germline V gene, CDR1 is MNHEY and CDR2 is SMNVEV (reference sequence). There are 16 residues in the CDR3. The DNA of the CDR3 is TGTGCCAGCAGTTTAACGACAGGGTTGGGGAATGAAAAACTGTTTTTT. Protein: CASSLTTGLGNEKLFF.

J is TRBJ1-5 and V is TRBV6-2 or TRBV6-3, with 8 bases lining up with TRBD1. The CDR3 loop spans 16 amino acids. With 2 bases clipped from V and 1 base from J, the junction kept 4 bases outside the gene matches. Looked up from germline, CDR1 is MNHEY and CDR2 is SVGEGT. The CDR3, as DNA: TGTGCCAGCAGTTACCGGACAGGGCGCAGCAATCAGCCCCAGCATTTT. This codes for CASSYRTGRSNQPQHF.

The chain combines TRBV9 with TRBJ1-5, with unresolved D. The CDR3 is 13 amino acids. V dropped 4 bases and J dropped 6 bases, with 11 bases sitting between them. Per the germline V gene, CDR1 is SGDLS and CDR2 is YYNGEE. CDR3 region: CASSKEEGQPQHF. CDR3 nucleotides: TGTGCCAGCAGCAAGGAGGAGGGTCAGCCCCAGCATTTT.